This T cell receptor beta chain was captured in a study of response to subunit inactivated influenza vaccine. MiXCR was run by TCRdb on the RT-PCR reads, yielding one entry per CDR3 protein. The sample holds hundreds of thousands of distinct CDR3 sequences, 25% seen once. Germline-derived CDR1 and CDR2 are DFQATT and SNEGSKA (reference sequence). V was pared by 6 bases and J by 0 bases, with 11 bases between. This CDR3 has 14 amino acids. The sample in question was CD4+ T cells sorted from PBMCs, obtained more than 4 days after vaccination. The V gene is TRBV20-1, the J gene TRBJ1-4; no clear D gene. This TCR was recovered from a middle-aged man who received an inactivated influenza vaccine. The CDR3 is CSASPPATNEKLFF. CDR3 DNA sequence: TGCAGTGCAAGCCCCCCCGCAACTAATGAAAAACTGTTTTTT.